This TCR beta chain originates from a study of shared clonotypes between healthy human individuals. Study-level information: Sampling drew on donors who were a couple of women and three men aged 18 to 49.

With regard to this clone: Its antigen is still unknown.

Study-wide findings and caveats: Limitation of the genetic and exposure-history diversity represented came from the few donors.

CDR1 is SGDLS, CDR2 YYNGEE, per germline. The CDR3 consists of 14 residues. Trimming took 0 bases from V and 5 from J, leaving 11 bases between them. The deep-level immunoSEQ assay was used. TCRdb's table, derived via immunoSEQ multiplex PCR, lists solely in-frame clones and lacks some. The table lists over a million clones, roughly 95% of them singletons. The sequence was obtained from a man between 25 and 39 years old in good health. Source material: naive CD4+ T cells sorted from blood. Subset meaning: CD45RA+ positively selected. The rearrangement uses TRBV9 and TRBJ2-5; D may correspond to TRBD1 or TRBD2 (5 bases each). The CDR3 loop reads CASSVAGGSETQYF. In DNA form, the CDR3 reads TGTGCCAGCAGCGTAGCTGGGGGTTCTGAGACCCAGTACTTC.